This T cell receptor (beta chain) was recorded in a study of tumor and adjacent non-tumor tissue in lung cancer. General study points: TCR diversity was significantly greater in tumor than normal lung tissue.

The library came from three nested PCR rounds adapted from ARM-PCR protocols. TCRdb ran MiXCR on the multiplex PCR reads and lists one entry per CDR3 protein. This table has 110,000 or so distinct CDR3 sequences, around 80% appearing once. RNA was extracted from bulk tissue without any cell sorting. The sample holds a few counts of this clonotype. Its specificity is unknown. A much larger clone lies one base from this, so it may be a read error. The CDR3 runs to 17 residues. Sequencing was done on a sample of lung tumor tissue. The sequence came from a woman between 55 and 75 years old with non-small cell lung cancer. V usage is TRBV12-3 or TRBV12-4 and J usage is TRBJ1-5, with TRBD1 matching 9 bases. Near its end, the DNA agrees better with TRBJ2-3, so the J call may be wrong. The CDR3, as DNA: TGTGCCAGCAGTTTAGCGGGGGGGACAGGGCTCAATCAGCCCCAGTATTTT. Its translation: CASSLAGGTGLNQPQYF.